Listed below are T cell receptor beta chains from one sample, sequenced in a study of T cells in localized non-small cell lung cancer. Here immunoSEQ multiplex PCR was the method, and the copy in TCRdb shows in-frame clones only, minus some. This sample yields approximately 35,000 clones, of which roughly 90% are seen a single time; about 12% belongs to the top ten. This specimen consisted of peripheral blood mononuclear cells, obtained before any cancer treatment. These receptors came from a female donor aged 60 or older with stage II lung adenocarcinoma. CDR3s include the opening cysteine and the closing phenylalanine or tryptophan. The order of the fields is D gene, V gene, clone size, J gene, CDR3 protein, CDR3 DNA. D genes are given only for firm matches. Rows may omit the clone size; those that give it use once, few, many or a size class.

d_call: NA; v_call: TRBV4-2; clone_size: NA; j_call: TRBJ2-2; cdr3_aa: CASSQDRGPNTGELFF; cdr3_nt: TGTGCCAGCAGCCAAGATAGGGGCCCGAACACCGGGGAGCTGTTTTTT
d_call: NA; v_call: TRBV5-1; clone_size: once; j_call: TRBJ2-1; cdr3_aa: CASSSGAATYNEQFF; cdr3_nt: TGCGCCAGCAGCTCAGGGGCCGCCACCTACAATGAGCAGTTCTTC
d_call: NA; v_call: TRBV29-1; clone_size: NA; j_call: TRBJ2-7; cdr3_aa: CSVRVSYEQYF; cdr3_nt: TGCAGCGTGCGGGTGTCCTACGAGCAGTACTTC
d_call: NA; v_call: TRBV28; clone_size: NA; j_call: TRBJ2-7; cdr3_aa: CASSLGGFTKEEQYF; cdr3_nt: TGTGCCAGCAGTTTAGGTGGATTTACCAAGGAAGAGCAGTACTTC
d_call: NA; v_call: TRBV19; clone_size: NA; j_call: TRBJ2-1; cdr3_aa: CASSTVEGGRQFF; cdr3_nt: TGTGCCAGTAGTACCGTAGAGGGGGGGCGGCAGTTCTTC
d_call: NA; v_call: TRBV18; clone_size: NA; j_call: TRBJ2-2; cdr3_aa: CASSPPLGRSGTGELFF; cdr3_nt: TGTGCCAGCTCACCACCGCTGGGCAGGTCAGGCACCGGGGAGCTGTTTTTT
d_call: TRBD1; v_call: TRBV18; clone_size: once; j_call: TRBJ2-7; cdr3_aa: CASSGTGSYEQYF; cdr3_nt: TGTGCCAGCTCTGGGACAGGGTCCTACGAGCAGTACTTC
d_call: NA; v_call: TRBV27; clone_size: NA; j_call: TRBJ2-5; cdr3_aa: CASSTLGETQYF; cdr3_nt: TGTGCCAGCAGCACCCTAGGGGAGACCCAGTACTTC
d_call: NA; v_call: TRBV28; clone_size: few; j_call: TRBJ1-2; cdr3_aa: CASTLRDFYGYTF; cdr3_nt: TGTGCCAGCACCCTCCGGGACTTTTATGGCTACACCTTC
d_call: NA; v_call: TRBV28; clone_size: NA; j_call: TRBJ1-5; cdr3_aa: CASRWGGSSNQPQHF; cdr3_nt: TGTGCCTCCCGGTGGGGGGGGTCGAGCAATCAGCCCCAGCATTTT
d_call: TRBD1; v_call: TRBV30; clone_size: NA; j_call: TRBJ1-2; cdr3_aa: CAWSPPGGRGAHNYGYTF; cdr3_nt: TGTGCCTGGAGTCCCCCCGGGGGCAGGGGGGCCCATAACTATGGCTACACCTTC
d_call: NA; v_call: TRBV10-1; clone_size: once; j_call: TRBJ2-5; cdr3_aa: CASSETYQETQYF; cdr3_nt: TGCGCCAGCAGTGAGACGTACCAAGAGACCCAGTACTTC
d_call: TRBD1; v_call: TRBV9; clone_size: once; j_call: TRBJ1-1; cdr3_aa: CASSVVGQGVTEAFF; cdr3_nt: TGTGCCAGCAGCGTAGTGGGACAGGGGGTCACTGAAGCTTTCTTT
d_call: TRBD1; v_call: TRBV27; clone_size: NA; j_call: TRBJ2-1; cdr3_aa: CASSPRTGDNEQFF; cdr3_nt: TGTGCCAGCAGTCCACGGACAGGGGACAATGAGCAGTTCTTC
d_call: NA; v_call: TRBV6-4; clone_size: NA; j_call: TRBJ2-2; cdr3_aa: CASRRQPGTGELFF; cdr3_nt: TGTGCCAGCCGTCGGCAGCCGGGCACCGGGGAGCTGTTTTTT
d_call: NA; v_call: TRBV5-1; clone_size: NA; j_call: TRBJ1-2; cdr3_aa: CASSLEAGAGYTF; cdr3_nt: TGCGCCAGCAGCTTGGAGGCAGGGGCCGGCTACACCTTC
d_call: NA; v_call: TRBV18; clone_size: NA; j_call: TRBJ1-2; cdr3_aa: CASSLDMDYGYTF; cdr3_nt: TGTGCCAGCTCCCTGGACATGGACTATGGCTACACCTTC
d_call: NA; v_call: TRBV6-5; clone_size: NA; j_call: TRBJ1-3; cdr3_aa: CASSLTGGTSGNTIYF; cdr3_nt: TGTGCCAGCAGTTTAACCGGAGGGACCTCTGGAAACACCATATATTTT
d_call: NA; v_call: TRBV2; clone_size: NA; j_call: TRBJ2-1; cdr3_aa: CASSEVGGEDLRFF; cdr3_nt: TGTGCCAGCAGTGAAGTAGGCGGTGAAGACCTAAGGTTCTTC
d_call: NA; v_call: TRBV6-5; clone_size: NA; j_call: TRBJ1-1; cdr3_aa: CASSYIGAPSEAFF; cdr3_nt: TGTGCCAGCAGTTACATCGGGGCCCCGTCTGAAGCTTTCTTT
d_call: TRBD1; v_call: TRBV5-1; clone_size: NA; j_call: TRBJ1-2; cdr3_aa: CASSWDRGLGDGYTF; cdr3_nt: TGCGCCAGCAGCTGGGACAGGGGGCTCGGAGATGGCTACACCTTC
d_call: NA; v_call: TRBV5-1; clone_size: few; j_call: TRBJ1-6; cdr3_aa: CASSLEESGGYSPLHF; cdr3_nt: TGCGCCAGCAGCTTGGAGGAGTCTGGAGGTTATTCACCCCTCCACTTT
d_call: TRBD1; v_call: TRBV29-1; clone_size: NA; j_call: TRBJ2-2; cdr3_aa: CSVLDRATGELFF; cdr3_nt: TGCAGCGTCCTGGACAGGGCCACCGGGGAGCTGTTTTTT
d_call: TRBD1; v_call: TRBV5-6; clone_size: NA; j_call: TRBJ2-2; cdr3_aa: CASSLGQGSGELFF; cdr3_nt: TGTGCCAGCAGCTTGGGACAGGGCTCCGGGGAGCTGTTTTTT
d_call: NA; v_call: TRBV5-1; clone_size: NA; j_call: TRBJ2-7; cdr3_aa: CASSLGLRPGNSYEQYF; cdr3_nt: TGCGCCAGCAGCTTGGGGTTGCGACCGGGCAACTCCTACGAGCAGTACTTC
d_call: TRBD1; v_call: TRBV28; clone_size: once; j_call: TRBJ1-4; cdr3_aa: CASERQGSTNEKLFF; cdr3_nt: TGTGCCAGCGAAAGACAGGGTTCAACTAATGAAAAACTGTTTTTT
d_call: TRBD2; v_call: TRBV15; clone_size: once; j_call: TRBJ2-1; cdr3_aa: CATSREYSGRAGNEQFF; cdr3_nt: TGTGCCACCAGCAGGGAGTATAGCGGGAGGGCCGGCAATGAGCAGTTCTTC
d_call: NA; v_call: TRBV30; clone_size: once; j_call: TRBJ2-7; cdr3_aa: CAWSVTYEQYF; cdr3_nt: TGTGCCTGGAGTGTTACCTACGAGCAGTACTTC
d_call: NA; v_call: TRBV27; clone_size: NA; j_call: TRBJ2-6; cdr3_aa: CASSLRPPGGASGANVLTF; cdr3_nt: TGTGCCAGCAGTTTAAGGCCACCTGGAGGGGCGAGCGGGGCCAACGTCCTGACTTTC
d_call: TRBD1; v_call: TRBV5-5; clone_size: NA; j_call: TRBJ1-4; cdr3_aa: CASSSDRGSTNEKLFF; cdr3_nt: TGTGCCAGCAGCTCGGACAGGGGATCAACTAATGAAAAACTGTTTTTT
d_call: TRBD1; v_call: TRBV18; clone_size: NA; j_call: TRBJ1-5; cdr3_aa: CASSPRRGQGDQPQHF; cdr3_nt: TGTGCCAGCTCACCCCGCCGGGGACAGGGAGATCAGCCCCAGCATTTT
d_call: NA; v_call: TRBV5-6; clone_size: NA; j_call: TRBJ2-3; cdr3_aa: CASSSLGTDTQYF; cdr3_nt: TGTGCCAGCAGCTCTTTGGGAACAGATACGCAGTATTTT
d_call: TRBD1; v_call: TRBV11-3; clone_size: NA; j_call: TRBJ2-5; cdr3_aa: CASSLGRRDRAKETQYF; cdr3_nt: TGTGCCAGCAGCTTAGGCAGAAGGGACAGGGCTAAAGAGACCCAGTACTTC
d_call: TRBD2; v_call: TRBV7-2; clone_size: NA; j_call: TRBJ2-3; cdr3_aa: CASSFRAGGPDTQYF; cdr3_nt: TGTGCCAGCAGCTTCAGAGCGGGAGGGCCAGATACGCAGTATTTT
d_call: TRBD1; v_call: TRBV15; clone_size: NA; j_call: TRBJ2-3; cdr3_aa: CATSRGDRGWTDTQYF; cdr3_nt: TGTGCCACCAGCAGAGGAGACAGGGGCTGGACAGATACGCAGTATTTT
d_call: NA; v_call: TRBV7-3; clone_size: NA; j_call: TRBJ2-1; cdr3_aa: CASSPRAYNEQFF; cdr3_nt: TGTGCCAGCAGCCCACGGGCCTACAATGAGCAGTTCTTC
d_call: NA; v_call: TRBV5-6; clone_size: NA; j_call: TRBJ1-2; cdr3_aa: CASSLDVSAGYGYTF; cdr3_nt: TGTGCCAGCAGCTTGGATGTGTCTGCCGGGTATGGCTACACCTTC
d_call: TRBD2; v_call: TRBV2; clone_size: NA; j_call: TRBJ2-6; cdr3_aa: CASSRGGISGANVLTF; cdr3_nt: TGTGCCAGCAGCCGCGGGGGGATCTCTGGGGCCAACGTCCTGACTTTC
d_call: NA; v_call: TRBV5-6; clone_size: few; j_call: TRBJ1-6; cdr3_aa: CASSFGIPPLHF; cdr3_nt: TGTGCCAGCAGCTTTGGGATCCCCCCCCTCCACTTT
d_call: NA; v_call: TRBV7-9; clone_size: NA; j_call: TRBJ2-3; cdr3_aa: CASSRDDTQYF; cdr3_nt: TGTGCCAGCAGCCGGGACGATACGCAGTATTTT
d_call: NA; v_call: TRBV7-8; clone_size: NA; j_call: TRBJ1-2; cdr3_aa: CASSLGNANYGYTF; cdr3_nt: TGTGCCAGCAGCTTAGGGAACGCTAACTATGGCTACACCTTC
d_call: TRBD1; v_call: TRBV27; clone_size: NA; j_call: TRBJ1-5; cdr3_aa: CASSFRGQGAGPQHF; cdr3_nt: TGTGCCAGCAGTTTCCGAGGACAGGGTGCAGGGCCCCAGCATTTT
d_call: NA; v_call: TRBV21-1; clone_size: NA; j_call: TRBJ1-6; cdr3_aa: CASSKRGQRPDSPLHF; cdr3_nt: TGTGCCAGCAGCAAAAGGGGGCAGAGACCGGATTCACCCCTCCACTTT
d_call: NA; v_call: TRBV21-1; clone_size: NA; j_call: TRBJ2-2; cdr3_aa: CASSKDRGYTGELFF; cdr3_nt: TGTGCCAGCAGCAAAGACAGGGGCTACACCGGGGAGCTGTTTTTT
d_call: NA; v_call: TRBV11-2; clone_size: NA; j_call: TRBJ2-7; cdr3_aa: CASSLGEYEQYF; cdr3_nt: TGTGCCAGCAGCTTAGGGGAGTACGAGCAGTACTTC
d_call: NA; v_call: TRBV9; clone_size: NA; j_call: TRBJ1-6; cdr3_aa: CASSVQESYNSPLHF; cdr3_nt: TGTGCCAGCAGCGTCCAGGAGTCCTATAATTCACCCCTCCACTTT
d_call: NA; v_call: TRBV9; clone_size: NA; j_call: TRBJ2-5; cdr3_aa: CASSPRRDGETQYF; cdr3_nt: TGTGCCAGCAGCCCCCGCCGGGATGGGGAGACCCAGTACTTC
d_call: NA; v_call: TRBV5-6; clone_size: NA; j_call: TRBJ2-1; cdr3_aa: CASSPNQRSLYNEQFF; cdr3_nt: TGTGCCAGCAGCCCCAACCAGCGGAGCCTTTACAATGAGCAGTTCTTC
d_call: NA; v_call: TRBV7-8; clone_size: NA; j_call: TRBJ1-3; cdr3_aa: CASSPTTGAGGNTIYF; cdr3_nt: TGTGCCAGCAGCCCTACCACCGGGGCTGGTGGAAACACCATATATTTT
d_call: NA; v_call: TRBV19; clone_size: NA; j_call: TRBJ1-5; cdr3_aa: CASSPQGIQPQHF; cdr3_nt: TGTGCCAGTAGTCCTCAGGGGATTCAGCCCCAGCATTTT